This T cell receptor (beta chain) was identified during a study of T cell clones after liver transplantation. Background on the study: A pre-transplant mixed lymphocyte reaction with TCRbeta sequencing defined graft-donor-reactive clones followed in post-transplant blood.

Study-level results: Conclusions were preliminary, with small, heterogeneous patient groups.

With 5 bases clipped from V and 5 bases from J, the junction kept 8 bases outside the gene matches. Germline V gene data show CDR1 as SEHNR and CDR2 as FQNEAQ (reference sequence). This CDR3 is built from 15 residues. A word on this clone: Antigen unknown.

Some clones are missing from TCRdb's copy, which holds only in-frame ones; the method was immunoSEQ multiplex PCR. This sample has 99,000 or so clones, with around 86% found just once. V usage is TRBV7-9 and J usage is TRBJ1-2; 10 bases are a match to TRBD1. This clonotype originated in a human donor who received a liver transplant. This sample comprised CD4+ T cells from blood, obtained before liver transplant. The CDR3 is CASSLGQGVEYGYTF. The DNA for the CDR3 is TGTGCCAGCAGCCTCGGACAGGGGGTAGAGTATGGCTACACCTTC.